These T cell receptor beta chains were read from a single sample in a study of T cells in Graves' hyperthyroidism and ophthalmopathy. Each CDR3 protein gets one entry after TCRdb re-called the multiplex PCR reads with MiXCR. The profile covers some 500,000 distinct CDR3 sequences, with about 16% appearing a single time and approximately 30% taken by the ten largest. The sequencing input was blood. These TCRs come from a woman aged 25 to 39 with Graves' ophthalmopathy. The CDR3 runs from the conserved cysteine through the conserved F or W. Each record gives: J gene, D gene, clone size, V gene, CDR3 protein, CDR3 DNA. A D gene is named only where the DNA matches it firmly. Size values are once, few and many counts, or a class for expanded clones, and some rows have none.

>TRBJ1-6|NA|NA|TRBV11-3
CASSLVGPSNSPLHF
TGTGCCAGCAGCTTAGTGGGACCCAGTAATTCACCCCTCCACTTT
>TRBJ2-1|TRBD1|few|TRBV18
CASSEPGQAYNEQFF
TGTGCCAGCTCCGAACCGGGACAGGCCTACAATGAGCAGTTCTTC
>TRBJ2-1|TRBD2|many|TRBV28
CASRVAGADEQFF
TGTGCCAGCAGGGTAGCGGGAGCCGATGAGCAGTTCTTC
>TRBJ2-1|TRBD2|NA|TRBV7-9
CASRGLAGSLSSYNEQFF
TGTGCCAGCAGAGGCCTAGCGGGGTCCCTGAGCTCCTACAATGAGCAGTTCTTC
>TRBJ2-7|TRBD1|NA|TRBV24-1
CATSDGTGGRIYEQYF
TGTGCCACCAGTGACGGGACAGGGGGCCGAATCTACGAGCAGTACTTC
>TRBJ1-5|NA|few|TRBV2
CASRPTTDLSNQPQHF
TGTGCCAGCAGACCTACGACAGATCTTAGCAATCAGCCCCAGCATTTT
>TRBJ1-1|TRBD1|many|TRBV3-1
CASSHSLETGRAEAFF
TGTGCCAGCAGCCACTCTCTAGAGACAGGGAGGGCTGAAGCTTTCTTT
>TRBJ1-5|NA|many|TRBV20-1
CSASKDGLLDQPQHF
TGCAGTGCTTCCAAGGACGGGTTACTCGATCAGCCCCAGCATTTT
>TRBJ2-5|NA|many|TRBV29-1
CSVWRTVLPQETQYF
TGCAGCGTTTGGAGGACAGTCCTGCCCCAAGAGACCCAGTACTTC
>TRBJ2-1|TRBD2|once|TRBV6-4
CASSVGMANGASGGNEQFF
TGTGCCAGCAGCGTCGGGATGGCTAACGGGGCTAGCGGCGGAAATGAGCAGTTCTTC
>TRBJ2-7|NA|many|TRBV3-1
CASSQDGPYEQYF
TGTGCCAGCAGCCAGGATGGGCCATACGAGCAGTACTTC
>TRBJ2-7|NA|few|TRBV28
CASSSTGSEKGEQYF
TGTGCCAGCAGTTCCACAGGATCTGAAAAGGGCGAGCAGTACTTC
>TRBJ2-2|NA|NA|TRBV9
CASSVVGGWQGNTGELFF
TGTGCCAGCAGCGTCGTGGGGGGTTGGCAGGGAAACACCGGGGAGCTGTTTTTT
>TRBJ2-2|TRBD2|many|TRBV2
CASSPLAVRTGELFF
TGTGCCAGCAGCCCACTAGCGGTTCGCACCGGGGAGCTGTTTTTT
>TRBJ2-5|NA|NA|TRBV2
CASSRDFQETQYF
TGTGCCAGCAGTCGGGACTTCCAAGAGACCCAGTACTTC
>TRBJ2-3|NA|many|TRBV27
CASSSPGTSTDTQYF
TGTGCCAGCAGTTCGCCCGGGACTAGCACAGATACGCAGTATTTT
>TRBJ2-1|NA|NA|TRBV9
CASSVGGTSYNEQFF
TGTGCCAGCAGCGTAGGAGGTACCTCCTACAATGAGCAGTTCTTC
>TRBJ1-1|NA|few|TRBV7-9
CASSLPVGGGTEAFF
TGTGCCAGCAGCTTACCCGTCGGGGGAGGCACTGAAGCTTTCTTT
>TRBJ2-3|TRBD1|many|TRBV11-2
CASSPGQGQDTQYF
TGTGCCAGCAGCCCCGGACAGGGTCAAGATACGCAGTATTTT
>TRBJ2-3|TRBD2|many|TRBV7-8
CASSPRLAGGTDTQYF
TGTGCCAGCAGCCCAAGACTAGCGGGAGGAACAGATACGCAGTATTTT
>TRBJ2-4|TRBD1|NA|TRBV7-8
CASSRSWTGDDKNIQYF
TGTGCCAGCAGTCGAAGTTGGACAGGGGACGACAAAAACATTCAGTACTTC
>TRBJ2-2|NA|many|TRBV28
CASSSYRGNNTGELFF
TGTGCCAGCAGTTCCTACAGAGGAAACAACACCGGGGAGCTGTTTTTT
>TRBJ2-1|NA|many|TRBV3-1
CASSTDSYNEQFF
TGTGCCAGCTCTACAGACTCCTACAATGAGCAGTTCTTC
>TRBJ1-1|TRBD1|NA|TRBV20-1
CSAHHRGRDTEAFF
TGCAGTGCTCACCACAGGGGACGGGACACTGAAGCTTTCTTT
>TRBJ2-1|TRBD2|many|TRBV7-6
CASSLPPAGPNEQFF
TGTGCCAGCAGCTTACCACCAGCGGGGCCAAATGAGCAGTTCTTC
>TRBJ1-5|TRBD1|NA|TRBV7-3
CASSLEPATGGLSNQPQHF
TGTGCCAGCAGCTTAGAACCAGCGACAGGGGGACTTAGCAATCAGCCCCAGCATTTT
>TRBJ2-2|NA|few|TRBV20-1
CSAGRVGPTGELFF
TGCAGTGCTGGCCGGGTAGGGCCGACCGGGGAGCTGTTTTTT
>TRBJ2-3|TRBD2|many|TRBV27
CASSPPLSGRDYTDTQYF
TGTGCCAGCAGTCCCCCCCTGAGCGGGAGGGACTACACAGATACGCAGTATTTT
>TRBJ2-5|NA|many|TRBV6-2/TRBV6-3
CASSYLLETQYF
TGTGCCAGCAGTTACCTTCTGGAGACCCAGTACTTC
>TRBJ2-3|NA|NA|TRBV10-2
CASRGNNDTQYF
TGCGCCAGCAGGGGAAATAATGATACGCAGTATTTT
>TRBJ2-2|NA|few|TRBV27
CASNWLGGTGELFF
TGTGCCAGCAACTGGCTGGGAGGAACCGGGGAGCTGTTTTTT
>TRBJ1-1|NA|once|TRBV11-2
CASSKPGQNTEAFF
TGTGCCAGCAGCAAACCGGGACAGAACACTGAAGCTTTCTTT
>TRBJ2-7|TRBD2|NA|TRBV7-9
CASSFRTSAPGEQYF
TGTGCCAGCAGCTTCCGGACTAGCGCCCCAGGCGAGCAGTACTTC
>TRBJ2-7|NA|NA|TRBV4-1
CASSQDFQEQYF
TGCGCCAGCAGCCAAGACTTTCAGGAGCAGTACTTC
>TRBJ2-7|TRBD2|NA|TRBV4-3
CASSQDSGTSGSEQYF
TGCGCCAGCAGCCAAGATTCGGGGACTAGCGGGTCTGAGCAGTACTTC
>TRBJ2-1|NA|few|TRBV9
CASSSKAGDIEQFF
TGTGCCAGCAGCTCAAAGGCAGGGGATATCGAGCAGTTCTTC
>TRBJ2-7|NA|many|TRBV3-1
CASSQEGVYEQYF
TGTGCCAGCAGCCAAGAGGGAGTCTACGAGCAGTACTTC
>TRBJ2-3|NA|many|TRBV2
CASIRRSTDTQYF
TGTGCCAGCATCAGGAGAAGCACAGATACGCAGTATTTT
>TRBJ2-1|NA|many|TRBV20-1
CSAPDPNEQFF
TGCAGTGCCCCGGACCCCAATGAGCAGTTCTTC
>TRBJ2-3|TRBD1|NA|TRBV7-3
CASSLNSGGDSDTQYF
TGTGCCAGCAGCTTAAACTCAGGGGGCGACTCAGATACGCAGTATTTT
>TRBJ2-3|TRBD2|few|TRBV4-3
CASSHGLAGDTQYF
TGCGCCAGCAGCCACGGACTAGCGGGAGATACGCAGTATTTT
>TRBJ2-3|NA|many|TRBV28
CASRDGGFRSTDTQYF
TGTGCCAGCAGGGATGGGGGATTCCGGAGCACAGATACGCAGTATTTT
>TRBJ1-2|TRBD1|few|TRBV10-1
CASSDTGGYGYTF
TGCGCCAGCAGTGATACAGGGGGTTATGGCTACACCTTC
>TRBJ1-5|TRBD1|many|TRBV28
CASSFTGGFNQPQHF
TGTGCCAGCAGTTTTACAGGGGGTTTCAATCAGCCCCAGCATTTT
>TRBJ2-5|NA|few|TRBV7-9
CASNFKETQYF
TGTGCCAGCAACTTCAAAGAGACCCAGTACTTC
>TRBJ2-1|TRBD1|few|TRBV6-2/TRBV6-3
CASSSILDRDNEQFF
TGTGCCAGCAGTTCCATTTTGGACAGGGACAATGAGCAGTTCTTC
>TRBJ1-4|NA|NA|TRBV4-3
CASSQEEWPTNEKLFF
TGCGCCAGCAGCCAAGAAGAATGGCCAACTAATGAAAAACTGTTTTTT
>TRBJ2-1|TRBD2|NA|TRBV10-3
CAISELAGGPYGEQFF
TGTGCCATCAGTGAGTTAGCGGGAGGGCCTTACGGTGAGCAGTTCTTC
>TRBJ2-7|TRBD1|NA|TRBV4-3
CASSQVWGQGNEQYF
TGCGCCAGCAGCCAAGTATGGGGACAGGGCAACGAGCAGTACTTC
>TRBJ1-3|NA|NA|TRBV28
CASSLPRGGLGNTIYF
TGTGCCAGCAGTTTACCCCGAGGGGGGCTCGGAAACACCATATATTTT
>TRBJ2-7|TRBD2|many|TRBV28
CASSRGTTRTPFYEQYF
TGTGCCAGCAGTAGAGGGACTACGCGGACTCCCTTTTACGAGCAGTACTTC
>TRBJ2-1|TRBD2|many|TRBV11-1
CASSSWTSGREQFF
TGTGCCAGCAGCTCCTGGACTAGCGGGAGGGAGCAGTTCTTC
>TRBJ2-5|NA|NA|TRBV11-1
CASSLSGKGYQETQYF
TGTGCCAGCAGCTTGTCGGGGAAGGGGTACCAAGAGACCCAGTACTTC
>TRBJ2-1|TRBD1|few|TRBV27
CASHDRGGNNEQFF
TGTGCCTCCCACGACAGGGGGGGGAACAATGAGCAGTTCTTC